A selection of T cell receptor beta chains follows, all from one sample in a study of blood T cell repertoires in COVID-19. Libraries were prepared by immunoSEQ multiplex PCR; TCRdb keeps only in-frame clonotypes and omits some of them. The sample consists of 45,000 to 55,000 clones, approximately 88% of them appearing once. Sequencing was done on a sample of peripheral blood. These receptors were collected from a man aged 50 to 60 with active COVID-19. Both conserved end residues are part of each CDR3. The order of the fields is CDR3 DNA, CDR3 protein, clone size, V gene, J gene, D gene, CDR3 length. D genes are given only for firm matches. The size field is filled for only some rows; it gives once, few, many or a size class.

DNA: TGTGCCAGCAGCCCCCGAGGAGGGGCTGATGAAAAACTGTTTTTT; CDR3: CASSPRGGADEKLFF; size: NA; V: TRBV7-2; J: TRBJ1-4; D: NA; length: 15
DNA: TGCGCCAGCAGCTTGGATAGGGGGCTGTCAGATACGCAGTATTTT; CDR3: CASSLDRGLSDTQYF; size: NA; V: TRBV5-1; J: TRBJ2-3; D: TRBD1; length: 15
DNA: TGTGCCAGCAGGGACAATGCGGGAAACACCATATATTTT; CDR3: CASRDNAGNTIYF; size: few; V: TRBV7-9; J: TRBJ1-3; D: NA; length: 13
DNA: TGTGCCAGCAGCCCAGCGGACGCGAACACCGGGGAGCTGTTTTTT; CDR3: CASSPADANTGELFF; size: few; V: TRBV9; J: TRBJ2-2; D: NA; length: 15
DNA: TGTGCCAGCAGCCACTCCGCGGACAGGGTCTGGGAGGGCTACACCTTC; CDR3: CASSHSADRVWEGYTF; size: NA; V: TRBV3-1/TRBV3-2; J: TRBJ1-2; D: TRBD1; length: 16
DNA: TGTGCCAGCAGCTTAGCCCCCCACATGAACACTGAAGCTTTCTTT; CDR3: CASSLAPHMNTEAFF; size: NA; V: TRBV7-2; J: TRBJ1-1; D: NA; length: 15
DNA: TGTGCCAGCAGTGAGCCAGGGGCCCTCTATGGCTACACCTTC; CDR3: CASSEPGALYGYTF; size: NA; V: TRBV25-1; J: TRBJ1-2; D: NA; length: 14
DNA: TGTGCCATCAGTACACCGGGACTAGCGGGGGGCACAGATACGCAGTATTTT; CDR3: CAISTPGLAGGTDTQYF; size: NA; V: TRBV10-3; J: TRBJ2-3; D: TRBD2; length: 17
DNA: TGTGCCAGTAGTATAGATCTATGGAGACCATATAACAATGAGCAGTTCTTC; CDR3: CASSIDLWRPYNNEQFF; size: NA; V: TRBV19; J: TRBJ2-1; D: NA; length: 17
DNA: TGTGCCAGCAGTTCCAGGGACAGCTCTGGAAACACCATATATTTT; CDR3: CASSSRDSSGNTIYF; size: NA; V: TRBV27; J: TRBJ1-3; D: TRBD1; length: 15
DNA: TGTGCCAGCAGTTACGCACGGGGGGCGGTTAGCGAGCAGTACTTC; CDR3: CASSYARGAVSEQYF; size: once; V: TRBV6-5; J: TRBJ2-7; D: NA; length: 15
DNA: TGTGCCACCAGTGATCACAGGTCCTACGAGCAGTACTTC; CDR3: CATSDHRSYEQYF; size: NA; V: TRBV24-1; J: TRBJ2-7; D: NA; length: 13
DNA: TGTGCCAGCAGTTACTACGGGGACTCCTACGAGCAGTACTTC; CDR3: CASSYYGDSYEQYF; size: NA; V: TRBV6-5; J: TRBJ2-7; D: NA; length: 14
DNA: TGTGCCAGCAGCTTTAATGCGGGAGCTAACTATGGCTACACCTTC; CDR3: CASSFNAGANYGYTF; size: NA; V: TRBV11-2; J: TRBJ1-2; D: NA; length: 15
DNA: TGCGCCAGCAGCCAAGACTCAGGGGGCTACAATGAGCAGTTCTTC; CDR3: CASSQDSGGYNEQFF; size: NA; V: TRBV4-3; J: TRBJ2-1; D: TRBD1; length: 15
DNA: TGTGCCAGCTCACCAACGGGTGCCGGGACTGGAAACACCATATATTTT; CDR3: CASSPTGAGTGNTIYF; size: NA; V: TRBV18; J: TRBJ1-3; D: NA; length: 16
DNA: TGTGCCAGTACCGGGTATAGCAATCAGCCCCAGCATTTT; CDR3: CASTGYSNQPQHF; size: NA; V: TRBV19; J: TRBJ1-5; D: NA; length: 13
DNA: TGTGCCAGCAGTGTCGCCGGGAAGGGATATGGCAATCAGCCCCAGCATTTT; CDR3: CASSVAGKGYGNQPQHF; size: NA; V: TRBV6-1; J: TRBJ1-5; D: NA; length: 17
DNA: TGCGCCAGCAGCCGCAAGGTAGTTACTAGCGGGGGGTCCTACAATGAGCAGTTCTTC; CDR3: CASSRKVVTSGGSYNEQFF; size: NA; V: TRBV4-1; J: TRBJ2-1; D: TRBD2; length: 19
DNA: TGTGCCAGCAGCTTAGCCAGCGGGGGGGGCTATGACACCGGGGAGCTGTTTTTT; CDR3: CASSLASGGGYDTGELFF; size: NA; V: TRBV7-6; J: TRBJ2-2; D: TRBD2; length: 18
DNA: TGTGCCAGTAGAAGGACAGGGGGTGCACGGGAGCAGTACTTC; CDR3: CASRRTGGAREQYF; size: NA; V: TRBV19; J: TRBJ2-7; D: TRBD1; length: 14
DNA: TGTGCCAGCAGCTTGACAGGGTCTGGGGCCAACGTCCTGACTTTC; CDR3: CASSLTGSGANVLTF; size: NA; V: TRBV6-5; J: TRBJ2-6; D: TRBD1; length: 15
DNA: TGTGCCACCGACAGTAAGAACACCGGGGAGCTGTTTTTT; CDR3: CATDSKNTGELFF; size: few; V: TRBV12-3/TRBV12-4; J: TRBJ2-2; D: NA; length: 13
DNA: TGTGCCAGCAGTCCCCGGGGGTCTGGGTACGAGCAGTACTTC; CDR3: CASSPRGSGYEQYF; size: once; V: TRBV6-5; J: TRBJ2-7; D: NA; length: 14
DNA: TGTGCCAGCAGTGACGTCCGGGGGGCTTATAGCACTGAAGCTTTCTTT; CDR3: CASSDVRGAYSTEAFF; size: NA; V: TRBV2; J: TRBJ1-1; D: NA; length: 16
DNA: TGCGCCAGCAGCCAAGAGGCAGGGCCAAATTCACCCCTCCACTTT; CDR3: CASSQEAGPNSPLHF; size: few; V: TRBV4-1; J: TRBJ1-6; D: NA; length: 15
DNA: TGTGCCAGCAGTTACTCGATAGGGAGCCCTGAAGCTTTCTTT; CDR3: CASSYSIGSPEAFF; size: NA; V: TRBV6-6; J: TRBJ1-1; D: NA; length: 14
DNA: TGTGCCAGCAGGAGACAGGGGGCCAACGAGCAGTACTTC; CDR3: CASRRQGANEQYF; size: NA; V: TRBV6-5; J: TRBJ2-7; D: TRBD1; length: 13
DNA: TGCACCAGCATCGCAAATAGGCTAGCGGGGGGGCTGGCCCCATCCAATGAGCAGTTCTTC; CDR3: CTSIANRLAGGLAPSNEQFF; size: few; V: TRBV1; J: TRBJ2-1; D: NA; length: 20
DNA: TGTGCCAGCAGCCAAGGTGCGGGGGAGAGCACCGGGGAGCTGTTTTTT; CDR3: CASSQGAGESTGELFF; size: once; V: TRBV14; J: TRBJ2-2; D: TRBD2; length: 16
DNA: TGTGCCACCAGCCTAGCTGGTAATGAAAAACTGTTTTTT; CDR3: CATSLAGNEKLFF; size: NA; V: TRBV15; J: TRBJ1-4; D: NA; length: 13
DNA: TGCGCCAGCAGTCAATCGACTTTTACAGAGCTGTTTTTT; CDR3: CASSQSTFTELFF; size: NA; V: TRBV10-1; J: TRBJ2-2; D: NA; length: 13
DNA: TGCAGTGCTAGTTCTCCAGGGCTGGACGAGCAGTACTTC; CDR3: CSASSPGLDEQYF; size: NA; V: TRBV20-1; J: TRBJ2-7; D: NA; length: 13
DNA: TGTGCCAGCAGCGTAGCGTCAGACTACGAGCAGTACTTC; CDR3: CASSVASDYEQYF; size: NA; V: TRBV9; J: TRBJ2-7; D: NA; length: 13
DNA: TGTGCCAGCAGCTCGGACAGGAGCTCCTATAATTCACCCCTCCACTTT; CDR3: CASSSDRSSYNSPLHF; size: NA; V: TRBV7-8; J: TRBJ1-6; D: TRBD1; length: 16
DNA: TGCAGCGTTGAAGGGGGGCAGGGTGATTTACATGAGCAGTTCTTC; CDR3: CSVEGGQGDLHEQFF; size: NA; V: TRBV29-1; J: TRBJ2-1; D: NA; length: 15
DNA: TGTGCCAGCAGCTTGGTCGGGGACACTGAAGCTTTCTTT; CDR3: CASSLVGDTEAFF; size: NA; V: TRBV5-6; J: TRBJ1-1; D: NA; length: 13
DNA: TGTGCCAGCAGCCAAGAACACAGAGACTATGGCTACACCTTC; CDR3: CASSQEHRDYGYTF; size: NA; V: TRBV3-1/TRBV3-2; J: TRBJ1-2; D: NA; length: 14
DNA: TGCGCCAGCAGCTCCGGACTAGCGGGGGCCCTCACAGATACGCAGTATTTT; CDR3: CASSSGLAGALTDTQYF; size: NA; V: TRBV5-1; J: TRBJ2-3; D: TRBD2; length: 17
DNA: TGTGCCAGCAGAGGACAGGGGGCTCAGCCCCAGCATTTT; CDR3: CASRGQGAQPQHF; size: once; V: TRBV2; J: TRBJ1-5; D: TRBD1; length: 13
DNA: TGCGCCAGCAGCCACCCGGGACTCTCCCCCGAGCAGTACTTC; CDR3: CASSHPGLSPEQYF; size: NA; V: TRBV4-1; J: TRBJ2-7; D: NA; length: 14
DNA: TGTGCCAGTCGTCGTATACAGGGGCGTGAAGCTTTCTTT; CDR3: CASRRIQGREAFF; size: NA; V: TRBV25-1; J: TRBJ1-1; D: TRBD1; length: 13
DNA: TGTGCCAGCAGCTTATCAATCGCGGAGACCCAGTACTTC; CDR3: CASSLSIAETQYF; size: NA; V: TRBV7-2; J: TRBJ2-5; D: NA; length: 13
DNA: TGTGCCAGCAGCTGGACAGGGACGTACAATGAGCAGTTCTTC; CDR3: CASSWTGTYNEQFF; size: NA; V: TRBV5-6; J: TRBJ2-1; D: TRBD1; length: 14
DNA: TGTGCCAGCAGCGTAGCTGCGGGGGGTACAACGCAGTATTTT; CDR3: CASSVAAGGTTQYF; size: NA; V: TRBV9; J: TRBJ2-3; D: TRBD2; length: 14
DNA: TGTGCCAGCAGTTTACCTACCACCAACGAGCAGTACTTC; CDR3: CASSLPTTNEQYF; size: NA; V: TRBV28; J: TRBJ2-7; D: NA; length: 13
DNA: TGTGCCAGCAGTGCTAGACTAGCGGGGATCGGGGAGCTGTTTTTT; CDR3: CASSARLAGIGELFF; size: NA; V: TRBV27; J: TRBJ2-2; D: TRBD2; length: 15
DNA: TGTGCCAGCAGTTACTCCAGGGATTACGAGCAGTACTTC; CDR3: CASSYSRDYEQYF; size: NA; V: TRBV6-6; J: TRBJ2-7; D: NA; length: 13
DNA: TGTGCCAGCAGTTACACGAGCTCCTACGAGCAGTACTTC; CDR3: CASSYTSSYEQYF; size: NA; V: TRBV6-2/TRBV6-3; J: TRBJ2-7; D: NA; length: 13
DNA: TGTGCCAGCAGCCGACAGGGGATCGGAGAGCAGTACTTC; CDR3: CASSRQGIGEQYF; size: NA; V: TRBV11-2; J: TRBJ2-7; D: TRBD1; length: 13
DNA: TGTGCCACCAGTGATAGCGGTAGCACAGATACGCAGTATTTT; CDR3: CATSDSGSTDTQYF; size: NA; V: TRBV24-1; J: TRBJ2-3; D: NA; length: 14
DNA: TGTGCCAGCAGCCAAGACACAGGGGTCGGGGAAAAACTGTTTTTT; CDR3: CASSQDTGVGEKLFF; size: NA; V: TRBV5-6; J: TRBJ1-4; D: TRBD1; length: 15
DNA: TGCGCCAGCAGCCAAGTCTTACTAGCGGGGGACGAGCAGTACTTC; CDR3: CASSQVLLAGDEQYF; size: NA; V: TRBV4-3; J: TRBJ2-7; D: TRBD2; length: 15
DNA: TGTGCCAGCAGAAAGAGCGGGGGGAAAACCGGGGAGCTGTTTTTT; CDR3: CASRKSGGKTGELFF; size: few; V: TRBV6-5; J: TRBJ2-2; D: TRBD2; length: 15
DNA: TGTGCCAGCAGTTTGGCATTCACTGAAGCTTTCTTT; CDR3: CASSLAFTEAFF; size: NA; V: TRBV12-3/TRBV12-4; J: TRBJ1-1; D: NA; length: 12
DNA: TGTGCCAGCAGCTTAACGGGACTAGCGCTGGACGAGCAGTACTTC; CDR3: CASSLTGLALDEQYF; size: few; V: TRBV7-9; J: TRBJ2-7; D: TRBD2; length: 15
DNA: TGCGCCGGCAGGCGGCAGCCTTCCGACGAGCAGTACTTC; CDR3: CAGRRQPSDEQYF; size: NA; V: TRBV5-1; J: TRBJ2-7; D: NA; length: 13
DNA: TGCGCCAGCAGCCCTCGGACAGGGGAGAGAAGTGAGCAGTTCTTC; CDR3: CASSPRTGERSEQFF; size: NA; V: TRBV5-1; J: TRBJ2-1; D: TRBD1; length: 15
DNA: TGTGCCAGCAGTTTAGGGACTAGCGGACAAGAGACCCAGTACTTC; CDR3: CASSLGTSGQETQYF; size: NA; V: TRBV27; J: TRBJ2-5; D: TRBD2; length: 15
DNA: TGCGCCAGCAGCTCACGCGACAGGGGTAATTCACCCCTCCACTTT; CDR3: CASSSRDRGNSPLHF; size: NA; V: TRBV5-1; J: TRBJ1-6; D: TRBD1; length: 15